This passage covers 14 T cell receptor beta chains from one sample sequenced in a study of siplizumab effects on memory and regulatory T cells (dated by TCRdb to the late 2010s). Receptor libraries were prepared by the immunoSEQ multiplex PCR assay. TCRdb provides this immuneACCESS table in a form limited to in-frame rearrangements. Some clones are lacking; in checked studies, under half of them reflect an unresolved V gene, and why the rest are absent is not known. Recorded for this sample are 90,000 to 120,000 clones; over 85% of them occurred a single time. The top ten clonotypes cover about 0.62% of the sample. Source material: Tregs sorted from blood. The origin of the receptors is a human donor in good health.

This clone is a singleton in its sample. The CDR3 reads CASSLGDRGPGETQYF. DNA for the CDR3: TGCGCCAGCAGCTTGGGTGACAGGGGGCCAGGTGAGACCCAGTACTTC. The chain employs TRBV5-1 and TRBJ2-5; 10 bases match TRBD1. V lost 0 bases, J lost 5 bases, and 7 bases stayed unmatched. This CDR3 contains 16 residues. Germline V CDR1 and CDR2: SGHRS, YFSETQ.

The CDR3 DNA reads as TGTGCCAGTAGGCCTCGTGGGGGCTATCAGCCCCAGCATTTT. Its protein is CASRPRGGYQPQHF. This chain joins TRBV19 and TRBJ1-5, with D perhaps matching TRBD1 (6 bases). Germline V CDR1 and CDR2: LNHDA, SQIVND (reference sequence). The germline V and J ends were trimmed by 6 bases and 5 bases, with 14 bases remaining between them. The CDR3 contains 14 residues.

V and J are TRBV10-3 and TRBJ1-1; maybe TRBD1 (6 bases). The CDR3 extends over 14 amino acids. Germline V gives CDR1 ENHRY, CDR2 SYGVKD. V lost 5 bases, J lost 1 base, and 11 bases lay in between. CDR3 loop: CAISLGGANTEAFF. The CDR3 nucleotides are TGTGCCATCAGTTTGGGGGGGGCGAACACTGAAGCTTTCTTT.

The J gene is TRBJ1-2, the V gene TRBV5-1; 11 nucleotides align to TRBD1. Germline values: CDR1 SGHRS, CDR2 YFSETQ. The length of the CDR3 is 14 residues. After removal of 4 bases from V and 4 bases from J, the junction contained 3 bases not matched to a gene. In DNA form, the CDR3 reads TGCGCCAGCAGCGTGGGACAGGGGGGCTATGGCTACACCTTC. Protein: CASSVGQGGYGYTF.

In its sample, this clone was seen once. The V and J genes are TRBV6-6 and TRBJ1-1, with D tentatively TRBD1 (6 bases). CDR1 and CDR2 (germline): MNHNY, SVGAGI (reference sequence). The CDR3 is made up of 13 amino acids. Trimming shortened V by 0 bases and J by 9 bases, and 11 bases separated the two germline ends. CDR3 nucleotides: TGTGCCAGCAGTTACTCGAACAGGGAGAAAGCTTTCTTT. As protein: CASSYSNREKAFF.

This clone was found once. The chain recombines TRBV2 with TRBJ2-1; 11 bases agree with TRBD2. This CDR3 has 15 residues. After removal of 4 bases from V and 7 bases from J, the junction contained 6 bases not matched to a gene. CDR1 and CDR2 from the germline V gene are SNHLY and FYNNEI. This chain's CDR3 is CASSGLAGGINEQFF. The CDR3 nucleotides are TGTGCCAGCAGTGGGCTAGCGGGAGGTATTAATGAGCAGTTCTTC.

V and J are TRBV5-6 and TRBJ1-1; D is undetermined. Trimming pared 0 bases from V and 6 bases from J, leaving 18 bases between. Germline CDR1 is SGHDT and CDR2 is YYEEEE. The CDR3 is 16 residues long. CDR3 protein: CASSLVGSSSWAEAFF. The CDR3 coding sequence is TGTGCCAGCAGCTTGGTAGGGAGTAGCTCTTGGGCTGAAGCTTTCTTT.

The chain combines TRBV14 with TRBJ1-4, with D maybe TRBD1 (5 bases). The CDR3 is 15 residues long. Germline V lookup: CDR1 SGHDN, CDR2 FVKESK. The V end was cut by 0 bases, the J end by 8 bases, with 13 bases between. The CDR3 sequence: CASSQEVRAGEKLFF. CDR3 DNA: TGTGCCAGCAGCCAAGAAGTCAGGGCCGGGGAAAAACTGTTTTTT.

CDR3 protein: CASSPQPGTSGTGELFF. The CDR3, as DNA: TGTGCCAGCAGCCCCCAACCAGGGACTAGCGGCACCGGGGAGCTGTTTTTT. This chain uses TRBV4-2 with TRBJ2-2, with 11 nucleotides matching TRBD2. This CDR3 has 17 amino acids. The trim removed 4 bases at V and 4 bases at J, leaving 8 bases unmatched. The germline V gene encodes CDR1 LGHNA and CDR2 YNFKEQ.

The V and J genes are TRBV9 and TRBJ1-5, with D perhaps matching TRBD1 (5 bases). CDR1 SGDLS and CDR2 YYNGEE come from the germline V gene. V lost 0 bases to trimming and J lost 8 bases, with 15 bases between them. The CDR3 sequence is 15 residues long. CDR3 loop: CASSVAGGASEPQHF. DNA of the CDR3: TGTGCCAGCAGCGTAGCAGGAGGGGCTAGCGAGCCCCAGCATTTT. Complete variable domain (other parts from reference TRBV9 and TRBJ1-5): DSGVTQTPKHLITATGQRVTLRCSPRSGDLSVYWYQQSLDQGLQFLIQYYNGEERAKGNILERFSAQQFPDLHSELNLSSLELGDSALYFCASSVAGGASEPQHFGDGTRLSIL.

CDR3 in DNA: TGTGCCAGCAGCTGGACAGTGGCCAAAAACATTCAGTACTTC. The encoded protein is CASSWTVAKNIQYF. V is TRBV7-9 and J is TRBJ2-4; tentatively, D is TRBD1 (6 bases). The CDR3 is 14 residues long. Germline loops: CDR1 SEHNR, CDR2 FQNEAQ (reference sequence). Trimming took off 4 bases at V and 1 base at J, with 8 bases between the two ends. Full variable domain (remainder filled in from reference TRBV7-9 and TRBJ2-4): DTGVSQNPRHKITKRGQNVTFRCDPISEHNRLYWYRQTLGQGPEFLTYFQNEAQLEKSRLLSDRFSAERPKGSFSTLEIQRTEQGDSAMYLCASSWTVAKNIQYFGAGTRLSVL.

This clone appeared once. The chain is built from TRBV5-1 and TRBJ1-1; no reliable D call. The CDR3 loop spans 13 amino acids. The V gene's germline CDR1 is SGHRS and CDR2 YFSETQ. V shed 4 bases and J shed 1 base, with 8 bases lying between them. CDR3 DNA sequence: TGCGCCAGCAGCCGGGAGGGGAACACTGAAGCTTTCTTT. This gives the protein CASSREGNTEAFF. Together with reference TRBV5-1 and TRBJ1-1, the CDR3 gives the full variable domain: KAGVTQTPRYLIKTRGQQVTLSCSPISGHRSVSWYQQTPGQGLQFLFEYFSETQRNKGNFPGRFSGRQFSNSRSEMNVSTLELGDSALYLCASSREGNTEAFFGQGTRLTVV.

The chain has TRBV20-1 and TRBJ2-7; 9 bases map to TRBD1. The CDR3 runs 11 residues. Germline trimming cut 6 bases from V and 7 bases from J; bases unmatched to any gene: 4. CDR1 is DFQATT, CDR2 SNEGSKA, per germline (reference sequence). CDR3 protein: CSAKGTGEQYF. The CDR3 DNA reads TGCAGTGCCAAAGGGACAGGGGAGCAGTACTTC.

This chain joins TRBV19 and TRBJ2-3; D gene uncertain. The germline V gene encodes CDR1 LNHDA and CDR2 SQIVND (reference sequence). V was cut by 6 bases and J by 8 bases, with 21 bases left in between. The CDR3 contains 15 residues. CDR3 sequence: CASRRTGVRFGTQYF. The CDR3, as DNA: TGTGCCAGTAGGCGGACGGGTGTTAGATTCGGTACGCAGTATTTT.